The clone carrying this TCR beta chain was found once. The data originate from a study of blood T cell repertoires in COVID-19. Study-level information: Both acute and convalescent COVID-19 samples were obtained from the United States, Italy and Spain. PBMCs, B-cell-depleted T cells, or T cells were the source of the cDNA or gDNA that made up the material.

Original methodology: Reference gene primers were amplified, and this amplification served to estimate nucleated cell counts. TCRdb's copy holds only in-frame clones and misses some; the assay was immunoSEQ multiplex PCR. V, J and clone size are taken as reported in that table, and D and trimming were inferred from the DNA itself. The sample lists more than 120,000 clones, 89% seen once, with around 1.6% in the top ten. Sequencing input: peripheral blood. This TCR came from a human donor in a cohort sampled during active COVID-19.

This CDR3 is CASSTRTAETEAFF. DNA of the CDR3: TGTGCCAGCAGCACCAGGACAGCGGAAACTGAAGCTTTCTTT. The chain couples TRBV9 to TRBJ1-1, with TRBD1 as a possible D gene (6 bases). The germline V gene has CDR1 SGDLS and CDR2 YYNGEE. CDR3 length: 14 amino acids. V was clipped by 4 bases and J by 5 bases, with 15 bases between them.